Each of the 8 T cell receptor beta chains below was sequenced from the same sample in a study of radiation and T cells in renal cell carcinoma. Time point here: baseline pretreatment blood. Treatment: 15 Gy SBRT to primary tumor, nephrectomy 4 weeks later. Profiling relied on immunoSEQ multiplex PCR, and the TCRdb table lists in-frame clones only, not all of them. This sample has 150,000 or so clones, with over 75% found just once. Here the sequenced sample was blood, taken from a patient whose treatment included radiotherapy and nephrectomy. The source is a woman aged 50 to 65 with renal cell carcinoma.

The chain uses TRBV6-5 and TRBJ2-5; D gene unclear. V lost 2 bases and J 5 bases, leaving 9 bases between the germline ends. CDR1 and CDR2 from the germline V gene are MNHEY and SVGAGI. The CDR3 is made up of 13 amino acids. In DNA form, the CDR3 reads TGTGCCAGCAGTTACCCCGTCCGGGAGACCCAGTACTTC. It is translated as CASSYPVRETQYF.

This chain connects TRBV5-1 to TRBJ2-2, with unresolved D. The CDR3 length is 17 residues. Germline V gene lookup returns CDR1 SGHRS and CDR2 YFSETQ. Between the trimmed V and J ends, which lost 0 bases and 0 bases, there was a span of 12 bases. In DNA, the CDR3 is TGCGCCAGCAGCTTGGCCGTTAGATCCCCGAACACCGGGGAGCTGTTTTTT. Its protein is CASSLAVRSPNTGELFF. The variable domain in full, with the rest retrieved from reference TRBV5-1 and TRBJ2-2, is KAGVTQTPRYLIKTRGQQVTLSCSPISGHRSVSWYQQTPGQGLQFLFEYFSETQRNKGNFPGRFSGRQFSNSRSEMNVSTLELGDSALYLCASSLAVRSPNTGELFFGEGSRLTVL.

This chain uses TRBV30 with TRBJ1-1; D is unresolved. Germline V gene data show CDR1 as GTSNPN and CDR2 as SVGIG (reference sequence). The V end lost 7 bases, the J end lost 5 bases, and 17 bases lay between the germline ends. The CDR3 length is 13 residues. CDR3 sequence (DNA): TGTGCCTCTACCGGGATAAAGAGAACTGAAGCTTTCTTT. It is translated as CASTGIKRTEAFF. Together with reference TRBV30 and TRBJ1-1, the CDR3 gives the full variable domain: SQTIHQWPATLVQPVGSPLSLECTVEGTSNPNLYWYRQAAGRGLQLLFYSVGIGQISSEVPQNLSASRPQDRQFILSSKKLLLSDSGFYLCASTGIKRTEAFFGQGTRLTVV.

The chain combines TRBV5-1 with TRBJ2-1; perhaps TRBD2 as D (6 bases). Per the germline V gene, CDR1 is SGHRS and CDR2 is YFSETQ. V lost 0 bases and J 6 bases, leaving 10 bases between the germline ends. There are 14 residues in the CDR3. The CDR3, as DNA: TGCGCCAGCAGCTTGGGTCTAGCGCCCAATGAGCAGTTCTTC. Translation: CASSLGLAPNEQFF.

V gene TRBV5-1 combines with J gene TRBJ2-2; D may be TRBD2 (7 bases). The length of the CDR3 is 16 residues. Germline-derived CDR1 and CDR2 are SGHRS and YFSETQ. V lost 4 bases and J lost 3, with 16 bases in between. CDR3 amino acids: CASSPRRGPDTGELFF. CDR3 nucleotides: TGCGCCAGCAGCCCTCGGCGGGGGCCGGACACCGGGGAGCTGTTTTTT.

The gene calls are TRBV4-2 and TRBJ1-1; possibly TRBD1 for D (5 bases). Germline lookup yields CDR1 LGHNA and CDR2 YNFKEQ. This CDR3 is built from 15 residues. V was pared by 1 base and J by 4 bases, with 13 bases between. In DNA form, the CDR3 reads TGTGCCAGCAGCCAAGTCAGGGAGGCGAGCACTGAAGCTTTCTTT. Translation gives CASSQVREASTEAFF.

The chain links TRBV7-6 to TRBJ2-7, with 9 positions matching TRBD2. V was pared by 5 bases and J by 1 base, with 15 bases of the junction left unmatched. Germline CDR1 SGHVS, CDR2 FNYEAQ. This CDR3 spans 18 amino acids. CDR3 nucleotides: TGTGCCAGCAGCCCCCGACTAGCGGTGGGAATCAGTTCCTACGAGCAGTACTTC. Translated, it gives CASSPRLAVGISSYEQYF.

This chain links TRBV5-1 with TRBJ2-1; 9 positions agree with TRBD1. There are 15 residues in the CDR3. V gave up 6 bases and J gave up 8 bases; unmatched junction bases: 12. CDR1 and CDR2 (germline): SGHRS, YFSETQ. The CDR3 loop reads CASKNRDRVVDEQFF. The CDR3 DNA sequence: TGCGCCAGCAAGAACCGGGACAGGGTTGTGGATGAGCAGTTCTTC.